The clone carrying this T cell receptor beta chain was counted a few times. This sample is part of a study of blood T cell repertoires in COVID-19. As handled by the study authors: Reference gene primers were amplified, and this amplification served to estimate nucleated cell counts. Sequencing used immunoSEQ multiplex PCR; TCRdb keeps in-frame clones, though not all of them. V and J calls and clone size come straight from that table; D and trimming were deduced from the DNA. This sample yields under 250,000 clones, of which less than 85% are seen a single time; 7% to 8.5% belongs to the top ten. The receptor comes from a woman aged 70-85 years with acute or convalescent COVID-19. Source material: peripheral blood.

In DNA, the CDR3 is TGTGCCAGCAGCTTTTATGGGGCCAACGTCCTGACTTTC. This translates into CASSFYGANVLTF. The gene calls are TRBV7-2 and TRBJ2-6; unclear D gene. The CDR3 runs to 13 residues. CDR1 and CDR2 from the germline V gene are SGHTA and FQGNSA. Trimming removed 3 bases at V and 3 bases at J, with 3 bases between.